This TCR beta chain was captured by sequencing in a study of T-cell reconstitution after alpha-beta-depleted transplantation in children. Unique molecular identifiers were incorporated when the TCRbeta library was constructed. Using its own MiXCR run on the PCR reads, TCRdb lists one record per CDR3 protein. The table records about 350,000 distinct CDR3 sequences, about 14% of them present only once. There are 15 residues in the CDR3. The germline gives CDR1 SGHAT, CDR2 FQNNGV. V was trimmed by 2 bases and J by 1 base, leaving 11 bases between them. The starting material was PBMCs, obtained from the stem cell graft. V and J are TRBV11-2 and TRBJ1-1; D might be TRBD1 (6 bases). This clonotype was obtained from a human donor who donated a stem cell graft to a child with Fanconi anemia. The CDR3 region is CASSLLRDKNTEAFF. CDR3 sequence (DNA): TGTGCCAGCAGCTTACTCCGGGACAAGAACACTGAAGCTTTCTTT.